These 21 T cell receptor beta chains originate from one sample sequenced in a study of post-analysis software for immune sequencing data. Study conclusions and caveats: TRBV5-6, TRBV5-1 and TRBV20-1 were among several TRBV segments more frequent in patients than controls.

Their target antigens are unknown. Unique molecular identifiers were carried by the TCR beta cDNA libraries. MiXCR, applied by TCRdb to the PCR reads, yields one record per CDR3 protein. This sample yields about 800,000 distinct CDR3 sequences, of which just under 30% are seen a single time; roughly 0.57% belongs to the top ten. The sequenced material came from blood. The receptors stem from a girl between 5 and 17 years old with multiple sclerosis.

V is TRBV28 and J is TRBJ2-4; D possibly corresponds to TRBD1 (5 bases). This CDR3 has 16 residues. Germline-derived CDR1 and CDR2 are MDHEN and SYDVKM. V lost 8 bases and J lost 0, with 17 bases in between. CDR3 amino acids: CASSRAGRVAKNIQYF. The CDR3, as DNA: TGTGCCAGCTCTAGGGCAGGGCGAGTAGCCAAAAACATTCAGTACTTC.

This clonotype was observed a few times. The chain uses TRBV29-1 and TRBJ2-3, with 10 bases fitting TRBD1. Trimming cost V 2 bases and J 1 base; bases outside gene matches: 3. From germline, CDR1 is SQVTM and CDR2 ANQGSEA. The CDR3 consists of 15 residues. The CDR3 loop is CSVESGTGGTDTQYF. For the CDR3, the DNA is TGCAGCGTTGAAAGTGGGACAGGGGGCACAGATACGCAGTATTTT.

The chain links TRBV25-1 to TRBJ2-4, with D perhaps matching TRBD2 (6 bases). Trimming stripped 6 bases from V and 8 bases from J, with 20 bases between. The germline V gene encodes CDR1 MGHDK and CDR2 SYGVNS. This CDR3 is 15 amino acids long. The CDR3 protein is CASSEVLPGGDIQYF. The CDR3 DNA reads TGTGCCAGCAGCGAGGTACTCCCCGGGGGAGACATTCAGTACTTC.

The chain links TRBV28 to TRBJ2-1; D may be TRBD1 or TRBD2 (6 bases each). V was pared by 5 bases and J by 5 bases, with 19 bases between. The CDR3 contains 16 residues. Germline loops: CDR1 MDHEN, CDR2 SYDVKM. The CDR3, as DNA: TGTGCCAGCAGTGGAGGGGGGCCTGCTTGGAACAATGAGCAGTTCTTC. Translated, it gives CASSGGGPAWNNEQFF.

This clonotype has a handful of counts. The V and J genes are TRBV20-1 and TRBJ1-5; no clear D. The CDR3 extends over 15 amino acids. Germline V lookup: CDR1 DFQATT, CDR2 SNEGSKA (reference sequence). The V end lost 0 bases, the J end lost 0 bases, and 9 bases lay between the germline ends. The CDR3 DNA reads as TGCAGTGCTAGAGAGGGAGGGCATAGCAATCAGCCCCAGCATTTT. It specifies CSAREGGHSNQPQHF.

As to this clonotype: The junction and the germline gene differ at one end; a read error may be behind it. This sequence joins TRBV4-2 and TRBJ1-2; D may be TRBD1 (6 bases). The length of the CDR3 is 18 residues. Per the germline V gene, CDR1 is LGHNA and CDR2 is YNFKEQ. The CDR3 spells CASSQARGASTSMYDYTF. As DNA, the CDR3 is TGTGCCAGCAGCCAAGCGCGGGGGGCGTCTACATCCATGTATGACTACACCTTC.

This clonotype was seen a few times. The chain recombines TRBV6-2 or TRBV6-3 with TRBJ2-7; 11 bases fit TRBD2. Germline V CDR1 and CDR2: MNHEY, SVGEGT. With V trimmed by 6 bases and J by 3 bases, 7 bases remained unmatched. The CDR3 contains 15 residues. DNA for the CDR3: TGTGCCAGCAGCCGTTCTAGCGGGAGGAACTACGAGCAGTACTTC. This sequence encodes CASSRSSGRNYEQYF.

This clonotype was seen only a few times. This sequence joins TRBV4-3 and TRBJ2-1; 7 bases fit TRBD2. In germline, CDR1 is LGHNA, CDR2 YSLEER. V lost 0 bases, J lost 7 bases, and 12 bases stayed unmatched. This CDR3 spans 17 amino acids. The CDR3 sequence: CASSQDWRRELGNEQFF. The CDR3 nucleotides are TGCGCCAGCAGCCAAGATTGGCGGCGGGAGCTGGGGAATGAGCAGTTCTTC.

This clonotype was recorded a few times. This sequence joins TRBV4-3 and TRBJ2-5; no firm D call. The J call is doubtful: the DNA matches TRBJ2-7 better. Germline values: CDR1 LGHNA, CDR2 YSLEER. The CDR3 extends over 14 amino acids. CDR3 amino acids: CASSQDSPGREQYF. The CDR3 nucleotides read TGCGCCAGCAGCCAAGATAGCCCCGGGCGCGAGCAGTACTTC.

The chain combines TRBV5-6 with TRBJ2-7, with D possibly TRBD1 on 5 matching bases. Germline assignment: CDR1 SGHDT and CDR2 YYEEEE. The CDR3 runs to 13 residues. The germline V and J ends were trimmed by 0 bases and 6 bases, with 10 bases remaining between them. CDR3 DNA: TGTGCCAGCAGCTTGGGTAATAGGGGCGAGCAGTACTTC. Protein: CASSLGNRGEQYF.

This clonotype has only a few counts. V and J are TRBV20-1 and TRBJ1-2; 7 nucleotides line up with TRBD1. This CDR3 region has 13 residues. Germline V gene data show CDR1 as DFQATT and CDR2 as SNEGSKA (reference sequence). Here the CDR3 DNA reads TGCAGCGCTTCGGACAGGTTGAACTATGGCTACACCTTC. Encoded protein: CSASDRLNYGYTF.

This clonotype was counted a few times. This chain links TRBV29-1 with TRBJ2-3, with TRBD2 identical over 10 bases. The CDR3 sequence is 15 residues long. V lost 6 bases, J lost 6 bases, and 12 bases stayed unmatched. The germline CDR1 and CDR2 sequences are SQVTM and ANQGSEA. CDR3 sequence: CSVRGLADIADTQYF. The CDR3 DNA reads as TGCAGCGTCAGAGGACTAGCGGATATCGCCGATACGCAGTATTTT.

The chain's CDR3 is CASSPRTLSSYNEQFF. CDR3 in DNA: TGTGCCAGTAGTCCCCGGACACTTTCCTCCTACAATGAGCAGTTCTTC. The chain has TRBV19 and TRBJ2-1; D might be TRBD1 (5 bases). Germline loops: CDR1 LNHDA, CDR2 SQIVND (reference sequence). This CDR3 has 16 amino acids. V was cut by 5 bases and J by 0 bases, with 14 bases left in between.

This chain uses TRBV12-3 or TRBV12-4 with TRBJ2-1, with TRBD1 as a possible D gene (5 bases). V lost 2 bases to trimming and J lost 13 bases, with 12 bases between them. The CDR3 runs 12 residues. This CDR3 reads CASSLLGQTQFF. DNA for the CDR3: TGTGCCAGCAGTTTACTGGGGCAGACCCAGTTCTTC.

The gene calls are TRBV7-7 and TRBJ2-3; 7 bases line up with TRBD2. After removal of 1 base from V and 6 bases from J, the junction contained 13 bases not matched to a gene. The CDR3 consists of 17 residues. Germline CDR1 is SSHAT and CDR2 is FNYEAQ (reference sequence). CDR3 nucleotides: TGTGCCAGCAGCTTAGTAAGGGCTAGCGGCCTACTTGATACGCAGTATTTT. It specifies CASSLVRASGLLDTQYF. Supplemented by reference TRBV7-7 and TRBJ2-3, the full variable domain reads GAGVSQSPRYKVTKRGQDVTLRCDPISSHATLYWYQQALGQGPEFLTYFNYEAQPDKSGLPSDRFSAERPEGSISTLTIQRTEQRDSAMYRCASSLVRASGLLDTQYFGPGTRLTVL.

This CDR3 is CAISYGTGASALSTDTQYF. CDR3 DNA sequence: TGTGCCATCTCATACGGGACAGGGGCATCCGCCCTAAGCACAGATACGCAGTATTTT. The chain has TRBV10-3 and TRBJ2-3, with TRBD1 identical over 10 bases. Germline CDR1 reads ENHRY; CDR2 reads SYGVKD. The CDR3 loop spans 19 amino acids. With 8 bases clipped from V and 0 bases from J, the junction kept 17 bases outside the gene matches.

This clonotype was detected a few times. The rearrangement links TRBV12-3 or TRBV12-4 to TRBJ1-4; a weak D match, TRBD1 (5 bases). This CDR3 is built from 14 residues. Trimming stripped 7 bases from V and 4 bases from J, with 13 bases between. CDR3 protein: CASNPTENNEKLFF. CDR3 sequence (DNA): TGTGCCAGCAACCCGACAGAGAATAATGAAAAACTGTTTTTT.

This chain joins TRBV7-8 and TRBJ2-1; TRBD2 aligns across 8 bases. The CDR3 contains 20 residues. The germline CDR1 and CDR2 sequences are SGHVS and FQNEAQ. The junction had 20 bases not matched to a gene; V was cut back by 7 bases and J by 0 bases. CDR3 region: CASTEAGLASGRNSYNEQFF. The CDR3 DNA sequence: TGTGCCAGCACCGAAGCCGGGCTGGCTAGCGGGCGAAACTCCTACAATGAGCAGTTCTTC.

In this sample, this clonotype turned up a few times. The gene calls are TRBV9 and TRBJ2-3, with 9 bases lining up with TRBD1. The V segment lost 3 bases and the J segment 4 bases; nucleotides outside the gene matches: 6. The germline CDR1 and CDR2 sequences are SGDLS and YYNGEE. The CDR3 extends over 15 amino acids. This CDR3 reads CASSETGGMADTQYF. CDR3 in DNA: TGTGCCAGCAGCGAAACAGGGGGCATGGCAGATACGCAGTATTTT.

This clonotype appeared a single time. With a much larger clone just one base away, this may be a read error. The V gene is TRBV6-5, the J gene TRBJ2-1; TRBD1 agrees at 8 bases. This CDR3 is 14 amino acids long. Germline V gives CDR1 MNHEY, CDR2 SVGAGI. CDR3 loop: CVSRGLLPYNEQFF. The CDR3 bases are TGTGTCAGCAGGGGGCTACTCCCCTACAATGAGCAGTTCTTC.

The chain employs TRBV27 and TRBJ2-1; 8 nucleotides match TRBD2. The V and J ends lost 8 bases and 4 bases, in that order; junction bases with no gene match: 7. Germline loops: CDR1 MNHEY, CDR2 SMNVEV (reference sequence). The CDR3 totals 14 residues. DNA of the CDR3: TGTGCCAGCGGAAGACTAGCGCCTTACAATGAGCAGTTCTTC. Translated, it gives CASGRLAPYNEQFF.